Only a few counts were recorded for the clone carrying this T cell receptor (beta chain). Antigen: not known. Beta-chain TCR CDR3 regions were amplified from RNA transcripts. An opening RT-PCR round employed HTBI primers and preceded a second-round multiplex PCR. TCRdb reprocessed the multiplex PCR reads via MiXCR and lists one record per CDR3 protein. The sample has over a million distinct CDR3 sequences; roughly two fifths are singletons. The data derive from a study of Graves' ophthalmopathy and Graves' hyperthyroidism. Clinicians diagnosed using symptoms, serum thyroxine, TRAb, thyroid ultrasound and orbital computed tomography. Trimming stripped 6 bases from V and 0 bases from J, with 20 bases between. This CDR3 is built from 17 residues. Germline CDR1 and CDR2: MNHEY and SVGAGI. General study results and limits: Most thyroid clonotypes expanded beyond 0.001 frequency were also found in blood. The model achieved about 64% sensitivity and around 72% specificity for ophthalmopathy progression.

This TCR was recovered from an adult man with Graves' hyperthyroidism. The chain employs TRBV6-5 and TRBJ1-1; D is perhaps TRBD1 (5 bases). Sequenced material: peripheral blood or thyroid tissue (not recorded which). CDR3 sequence reads: CASSLSIRDLMNTEAFF. The CDR3 bases are TGTGCCAGCAGCCTTTCGATCAGGGACTTGATGAACACTGAAGCTTTCTTT.